This T cell receptor (beta chain) appears in the sequencing data of a study of T cells in Graves' hyperthyroidism and ophthalmopathy. V lost 5 bases to trimming and J lost 3 bases; unmatched junction nucleotides: 8. Germline lookup yields CDR1 MNHEY and CDR2 SMNVEV (reference sequence). This CDR3 has 15 residues. TCR beta CDR3 region amplification was performed from RNA transcripts. Researchers ran a first-round RT-PCR on the TCR CDR3 using the HTBI primer set. TCRdb ran MiXCR on the multiplex PCR reads and lists one entry per CDR3 protein. This sample has some 650,000 distinct CDR3 sequences, with approximately 16% found just once.

This chain links TRBV27 with TRBJ1-2; 8 bases map to TRBD1. The receptor comes from a woman in her thirties or forties with Graves' ophthalmopathy. What was sequenced was blood. CDR3 DNA sequence: TGTGCCAGCAGTCCCCAACAGGGGGGGCACTATGGCTACACCTTC. This encodes CASSPQQGGHYGYTF.